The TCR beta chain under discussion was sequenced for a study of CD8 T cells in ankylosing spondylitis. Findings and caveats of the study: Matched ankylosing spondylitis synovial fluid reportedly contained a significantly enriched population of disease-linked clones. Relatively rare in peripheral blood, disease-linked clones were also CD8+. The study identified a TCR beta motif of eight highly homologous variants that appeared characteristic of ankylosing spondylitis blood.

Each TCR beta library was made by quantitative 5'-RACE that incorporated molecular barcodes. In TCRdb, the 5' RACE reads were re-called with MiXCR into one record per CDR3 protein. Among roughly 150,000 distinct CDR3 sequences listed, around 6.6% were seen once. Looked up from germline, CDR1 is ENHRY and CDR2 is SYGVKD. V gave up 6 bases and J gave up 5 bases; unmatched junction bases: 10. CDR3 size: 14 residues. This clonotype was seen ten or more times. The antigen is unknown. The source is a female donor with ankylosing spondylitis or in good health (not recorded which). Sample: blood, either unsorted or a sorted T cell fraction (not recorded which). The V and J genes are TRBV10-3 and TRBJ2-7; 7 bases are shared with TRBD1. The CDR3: CAIRIDRAVHEQYF. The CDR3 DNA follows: TGTGCCATCAGGATAGACAGGGCGGTCCACGAGCAGTACTTC.